One sample yielded the 21 T cell receptor beta chains listed below, sequenced in a study of T cell changes during pregnancy in multiple sclerosis. Generated by immunoSEQ multiplex PCR, the TCRdb table keeps only in-frame clones and is missing some. This sample carries approximately 46,000 clones, approximately 90% of them seen once, and the ten largest clones take about 2.6%. The sequenced sample was CD8+ T cells from peripheral blood mononuclear cells, obtained in the second trimester of pregnancy. The receptors come from a female donor with multiple sclerosis, enrolled in a pregnancy study.

The sample holds one count of this clone. The chain carries TRBV7-9 and TRBJ1-5; D not resolved. In germline, CDR1 is SEHNR, CDR2 FQNEAQ (reference sequence). Deletions cut 5 bases from V and 0 bases from J, with 2 bases between. The CDR3 is 12 amino acids. CDR3 residues: CASSRSNQPQHF. The CDR3 DNA reads TGTGCCAGCAGCCGTAGCAATCAGCCCCAGCATTTT.

The rearrangement joins TRBV4-1 to TRBJ1-2; 7 bases map to TRBD1. This CDR3 has 16 residues. Germline V gives CDR1 MGHRA, CDR2 YSYEKL. V lost 5 bases, J lost 4 bases, and 13 bases stayed unmatched. Here the CDR3 reads CASSVLPGQPVYGYTF. CDR3 nucleotide sequence: TGCGCCAGCAGCGTTCTCCCGGGACAGCCAGTCTATGGCTACACCTTC.

The CDR3: CASRGGQGEQYF. CDR3 DNA: TGTGCCAGCAGGGGAGGACAGGGCGAGCAGTACTTC. The chain has TRBV2 and TRBJ2-7; 8 positions agree with TRBD1. This CDR3 contains 12 residues. CDR1 is SNHLY and CDR2 is FYNNEI in the germline V gene. V gave up 6 bases and J gave up 6 bases; unmatched junction bases: 4.

The chain is built from TRBV19 and TRBJ1-1; D unclear. In germline, CDR1 is LNHDA, CDR2 SQIVND (reference sequence). Trimming took off 7 bases at V and 0 bases at J, with 9 bases between the two ends. This CDR3 region has 13 residues. DNA for the CDR3: TGTGCCAGTACAGAAGAAGTGAACACTGAAGCTTTCTTT. Its translation is CASTEEVNTEAFF.

The gene calls are TRBV9 and TRBJ1-1; 11 bases are shared with TRBD1. CDR1 is SGDLS and CDR2 is YYNGEE in the germline V gene. The V and J ends lost 0 bases and 4 bases, in that order; junction bases with no gene match: 2. The length of the CDR3 is 15 residues. The CDR3 region is CASSVDGTGGTEAFF. CDR3 nucleotides: TGTGCCAGCAGCGTAGATGGGACAGGGGGCACTGAAGCTTTCTTT.

The gene calls are TRBV4-2 and TRBJ2-3, with no clear D. The germline V gene has CDR1 LGHNA and CDR2 YNFKEQ. The CDR3 length is 15 residues. The germline V and J ends were trimmed by 1 base and 4 bases, with 12 bases remaining between them. CDR3 in amino acids: CASSQVTEAADTQYF. DNA of the CDR3: TGTGCCAGCAGCCAAGTTACTGAGGCGGCAGATACGCAGTATTTT.

V gene TRBV9 combines with J gene TRBJ1-1, with 8 bases matching TRBD1. This CDR3 spans 15 amino acids. CDR1 is SGDLS, CDR2 YYNGEE, per germline. V shed 0 bases and J 1 base; nucleotides not matched to a gene: 2. CDR3 DNA: TGTGCCAGCAGCGTAGACGACAGGGGGAACACTGAAGCTTTCTTT. It specifies CASSVDDRGNTEAFF.

The chain uses TRBV9 and TRBJ2-7; TRBD2 agrees at 8 bases. The CDR3 length is 15 residues. From germline, CDR1 is SGDLS and CDR2 YYNGEE. V lost 3 bases, J lost 3 bases, and 8 bases stayed unmatched. CDR3 nucleotides: TGTGCCAGCAGCGCCAGCGGGGGCCGTAACTACGAGCAGTACTTC. Translation gives CASSASGGRNYEQYF.

The rearrangement links TRBV20-1 to TRBJ1-1; TRBD1 matches 7 bases. V lost 5 bases, J lost 11 bases, and 8 bases stayed unmatched. The CDR3 sequence is 11 residues long. Germline assignment: CDR1 DFQATT and CDR2 SNEGSKA (reference sequence). The CDR3 spells CSARTGDKAFF. Written as DNA, the CDR3 is TGCAGTGCTCGAACAGGGGATAAGGCTTTCTTT.

CDR3 coding DNA: TGTGCCAGCAGCATACGGGGGGACCCCACAGATACGCAGTATTTT. Amino acid sequence: CASSIRGDPTDTQYF. This chain joins TRBV7-7 and TRBJ2-3; 7 bases line up with TRBD2. V lost 5 bases and J lost 2; bases outside the gene matches: 7. Germline V gene sequence: CDR1 SSHAT, CDR2 FNYEAQ (reference sequence). This CDR3 has 15 amino acids.

This clone was seen more than once but under ten times. V usage is TRBV15 and J usage is TRBJ1-5; D is ambiguous. V lost 0 bases, J lost 6 bases, and 3 bases lay in between. Germline loops: CDR1 LNHNV, CDR2 YYDKDF (reference sequence). The CDR3 extends over 12 amino acids. CDR3 region: CATSRESQPQHF. DNA for the CDR3: TGTGCCACCAGCAGAGAGAGTCAGCCCCAGCATTTT.

The gene calls are TRBV7-9 and TRBJ1-2; D gene uncertain. The CDR3 has 15 amino acids. Germline-derived CDR1 and CDR2 are SEHNR and FQNEAQ (reference sequence). V lost 1 base, J lost 0 bases, and 9 bases lay in between. The CDR3 protein is CASSLGTATNYGYTF. Here the CDR3 DNA reads TGTGCCAGCAGCTTAGGGACTGCTACTAACTATGGCTACACCTTC.

The chain joins TRBV7-2 to TRBJ2-7; TRBD2 matches 8 bases. The junction had 3 bases not matched to a gene; V was cut back by 8 bases and J by 3 bases. Germline loops: CDR1 SGHTA, CDR2 FQGNSA. This CDR3 region has 12 residues. The CDR3 here is CASGGGYYEQYF. The CDR3 coding sequence is TGTGCCAGCGGCGGGGGGTACTACGAGCAGTACTTC.

The chain carries TRBV9 and TRBJ1-3, with D unclear. Trimming stripped 3 bases from V and 0 bases from J, with 13 bases between. Germline V gives CDR1 SGDLS, CDR2 YYNGEE. This CDR3 region has 16 residues. The CDR3 sequence is CASSAGSSVSGNTIYF. CDR3 bases: TGTGCCAGCAGCGCGGGTTCATCAGTCTCTGGAAACACCATATATTTT.

V is TRBV19 and J is TRBJ1-2; perhaps TRBD1 as D (6 bases). V lost 4 bases to trimming and J lost 8 bases, with 11 bases between them. This CDR3 has 12 amino acids. Germline V gene data show CDR1 as LNHDA and CDR2 as SQIVND (reference sequence). The CDR3: CASSTPGHGYTF. The CDR3 DNA reads TGTGCCAGTAGTACCCCGGGACACGGCTACACCTTC.

The V call is TRBV4-3, the J call TRBJ2-7; 11 positions agree with TRBD2. With 3 bases clipped from V and 2 bases from J, the junction kept 21 bases outside the gene matches. Germline CDR1 and CDR2: LGHNA and YSLEER. The CDR3 covers 21 residues. The CDR3 protein is CASSQSLDLVPGTSGPYEQYF. The DNA for the CDR3 is TGCGCCAGCAGCCAGTCTCTAGATCTTGTTCCCGGGACTAGCGGACCCTACGAGCAGTACTTC.

The chain carries TRBV11-3 and TRBJ1-1; D ambiguous. The length of the CDR3 is 12 residues. Trimming stripped 5 bases from V and 4 bases from J, with 8 bases between. The germline gives CDR1 SGHNT, CDR2 YENEEA. The CDR3, as DNA: TGTGCCAGCAGCCACCGAGGCACTGAAGCTTTCTTT. Translation gives CASSHRGTEAFF.

The chain joins TRBV7-8 to TRBJ1-2, with D uncertain. The length of the CDR3 is 12 residues. CDR1 SGHVS and CDR2 FQNEAQ come from the germline V gene. V was cut by 11 bases and J by 4 bases, with 14 bases left in between. CDR3 in amino acids: CAAARGGYGYTF. The CDR3 DNA reads as TGTGCCGCAGCTCGGGGAGGCTATGGCTACACCTTC.

This chain links TRBV9 with TRBJ1-4; TRBD1 is a possible D gene (6 bases). The CDR3 totals 15 residues. Germline loops: CDR1 SGDLS, CDR2 YYNGEE. V gave up 2 bases and J gave up 2 bases, with 10 bases separating them. Here the CDR3 reads CASSVTGLTNEKLFF. The CDR3 bases are TGTGCCAGCAGCGTTACAGGGTTGACTAATGAAAAACTGTTTTTT.

J is TRBJ1-1 and V is TRBV6-5, with D perhaps TRBD1 (6 bases). Trimming removed 0 bases at V and 7 bases at J, with 9 bases between. Germline V gene sequence: CDR1 MNHEY, CDR2 SVGAGI. This CDR3 contains 13 residues. The CDR3 DNA is TGTGCCAGCAGTTACTCAGCGACAGGTGAAGCTTTCTTT. It translates to CASSYSATGEAFF.

The V call is TRBV13, the J call TRBJ2-7; TRBD1 might be the D (6 bases). Per germline, CDR1 PRHDT and CDR2 FYEKMQ (reference sequence). The CDR3 loop spans 14 amino acids. V gave up 4 bases and J gave up 0 bases, with 10 bases separating them. This CDR3 reads CASSSQGLSYEQYF. CDR3 nucleotides: TGTGCCAGCAGCTCACAGGGCCTCTCCTACGAGCAGTACTTC.